This T cell receptor (beta chain) is from a study of glioma-infiltrating T cells after dendritic cell vaccination (TCRdb year 2016). About the investigation overall: The cohort comprised roughly 15 glioblastoma patients from Phase I and II dendritic cell vaccination trials, 9 newly diagnosed and 6 with recurrent disease. Autologous tumor lysate-pulsed dendritic cell vaccination was administered to the patients between about 2002 and 2013. TCR sequencing metrics, including TIL content and tumor-blood repertoire overlap, were correlated with survival after dendritic cell vaccination. In glioblastoma patients vaccinated with dendritic cells, deep sequencing of TCR beta CDR3 regions served to measure the amount of tumor-infiltrating lymphocytes and to compare repertoires between tumor and blood. Each patient got three intradermal injections of the dendritic cell vaccine, spaced at biweekly intervals, in the arm below the axilla. The vaccine was prepared from monocyte-derived dendritic cells that were cultured for seven days with IL-4 and GM-CSF and then pulsed overnight with autologous tumor lysate. Study-wide conclusions, independent of this receptor: Higher estimated pretreatment TIL content predicted longer time to progression and overall survival after dendritic cell vaccination. The three-group TCR overlap response model was characterized as speculative, and prospective validation of the model was stated to be required. No direct relationship between TCR clonality and survival was found, suggesting a diverse polyclonal response may matter. The cohort was small and heterogeneous, few patients had complete blood and tumor sets, and even fewer had initial-recurrent tumor pairs.

The immunoSEQ assay amplified TCRB CDR3 regions from about 2 micrograms of genomic DNA, or from all available DNA when less than that amount was available. The multiplex PCR employed 60 forward primers targeting TCR V beta segments and 13 reverse primers targeting J beta segments. Synthetic control templates were spiked into each sample at limiting dilution to estimate reads per starting template. The Illumina HiSeq System generated 87 bp sequencing reads. As for how the authors treated the data: PCR and sequencing errors were removed by a nearest neighbor algorithm that merged closely related sequences. TCR overlap was defined as the percentage of unique tumor TCR beta sequences that were also found in the peripheral blood of the same patient. Sourced from immuneACCESS, this table was stored by TCRdb with only in-frame sequences that have V and J called. A share of the clones is absent; for the studies checked, an unresolved V gene accounts for under half, and the remainder has no known explanation. Clone size and V and J calls were adopted from that table, with D and trimming inferred from the DNA. Here the sample has roughly 41,000 clones; roughly 79% occur a single time. 7.8% of the sample is held by the ten biggest clonotypes.

This clone appeared a single time. Its binding antigen is unknown. There are no base qualities to consult, and no much larger clone falls within one base. After removal of 5 bases from V and 4 bases from J, the junction retains 4 bases not matched to a gene. The CDR3 runs 13 amino acids, cysteine and phenylalanine included. Of all the DNA, just the CDR3 is kept, 39 bases in frame from base 1. Looking up the germline V gene yields CDR1 SNHLY and CDR2 FYNNEI. Patients were selected on the basis of adequate residual fresh-frozen tumor tissue and more than two years of available survival data. Although molecular status otherwise differed among the glioblastoma patients, no patient had an isocitrate dehydrogenase mutation. PBMC were collected before vaccination, two weeks after the third vaccination, and at tumor progression if tumor progression occurred. The Qiagen DNeasy Blood extraction Kit was used for extraction of genomic DNA.

Here the chain combines TRBV2 and TRBJ2-5, with 7 bases in between that match TRBD1. The source material was blood, sampled before dendritic cell vaccination. This TCR came from a human donor with glioblastoma. The sequence in DNA is TGTGCCAGCAGTCGCGGACAGGCAGAGACCCAGTACTTC. It encodes CASSRGQAETQYF.